The T cell receptor (beta chain) described here comes from a study of blood T cell repertoires in COVID-19 (dated by TCRdb to the early 2020s). In terms of the full investigation: Samples covering the acute and convalescent phases of COVID-19 were provided by collaborators in the United States, Italy and Spain. Subjects who had been exposed to COVID-19, were actively infected with it, or had recovered from it provided the deeply sampled blood TCRbeta repertoires that made up the dataset. The repertoires were released in a freely available public database meant as a resource for research on the immune response to SARS-CoV-2. The prospective study material was composed of cDNA or gDNA derived from T cells, B-cell-depleted T cells, or PBMCs. A de-identified subject ID, COVID-19 status, age in years and sex were almost always included in the sample metadata. Samples were obtained from the ongoing ImmuneRACE study (first 160 participants) and from 1,254 subjects provided by 6 global collaborators. Where available, HLA class I and class II types were taken from metadata supplied by the sample provider and were not determined by assay-based typing. Points the paper makes about the study in general: How much clinical and demographic metadata was included differed by source and by participant, and the metadata was provided uncurated.

As regards this clone: Its cognate antigen has yet to be identified. Within one base of it there is no much larger clone, and no base qualities were kept.

The germline V gene provides CDR1 SNHLY and CDR2 FYNNEI. Trimming accounts for 4 bases at V and 9 bases at J, while the number of junction bases matched to no gene is 6. From the cysteine through the phenylalanine, the CDR3 covers 13 amino acids. Only the CDR3 DNA is retained, 39 bases long and in frame from the first base. The immunoSEQ Assay, a bias-controlled multiplex PCR, was used to amplify TCRbeta CDR3 regions from genomic DNA. Under the source paper's analysis protocol: Within the assay, amplification of reference gene primers was used to estimate how many nucleated cells each sample contained. To quantify the absolute abundance of each unique TCRbeta CDR3 rearrangement, sequence reads were collapsed and filtered. Productive Simpson clonality was computed per sample as the square root of Simpson's diversity index over productive rearrangements. TCRdb limited this immuneACCESS table to in-frame rearrangements with V and J called. A share of clones is missing; checked studies link under half to unresolved V genes, and the rest is unexplained. From that table come the V and J calls and clone size; the DNA was used to work out D and trimming. This sample comprises a few hundred thousand clones, roughly 88% of them detected only once. 9.4% of the sample is taken by the ten largest.

The collaborating institutions used their own protocols to collect whole blood in K2EDTA tubes. For TCRbeta analysis, collaborators shipped samples in one of three forms: frozen whole blood, isolated PBMCs, or DNA extracted from either of those sample types. This receptor was taken from a man between 18 and 29 years old with active or convalescent COVID-19. The chain uses TRBV2 and TRBJ2-5; TRBD2 matches 9 bases in the middle. Sample: peripheral blood. The nucleotide sequence reads as follows: TGTGCCAGCAGTGGAGGAGAGCGGGGGGCCCAGTACTTC. Translation gives CASSGGERGAQYF.